Below are 8 T cell receptor beta chains sequenced from a single sample in a study of T cell changes during pregnancy in multiple sclerosis. Profiled with immunoSEQ multiplex PCR; TCRdb holds only in-frame clones, not every one. In the table there are some 40,000 clones, 90% to 95% of which are singletons. This specimen was CD8+ T cells from peripheral blood mononuclear cells, taken in the third trimester of pregnancy. All receptors come from a female donor with multiple sclerosis, enrolled in a pregnancy study.

The CDR3 is CSVWGQTNYGYTF. In nucleotides, the CDR3 is TGCAGCGTTTGGGGACAGACAAACTATGGCTACACCTTC. The V gene is TRBV29-1, the J gene TRBJ1-2; the match to TRBD1 covers 7 bases. After removal of 5 bases from V and 2 bases from J, the junction contained 5 bases not matched to a gene. The CDR3 loop spans 13 amino acids. The germline gives CDR1 SQVTM, CDR2 ANQGSEA.

The chain combines TRBV14 with TRBJ2-1; D is possibly TRBD1 (5 bases). The V gene lost 4 bases and the J gene lost 8 bases, with 21 bases spanning the gap. Looked up from germline, CDR1 is SGHDN and CDR2 is FVKESK. The CDR3 length is 16 residues. CDR3 sequence: CASSLKHRFPDDEQFF. DNA of the CDR3: TGTGCCAGCAGCCTTAAACACAGGTTCCCGGACGATGAGCAGTTCTTC.

This clone occurred a few times. The rearrangement links TRBV25-1 to TRBJ1-1; maybe TRBD1 (5 bases). The CDR3 has 15 residues. Germline CDR1 is MGHDK and CDR2 is SYGVNS. The ends were cut back, 5 bases at V and 3 bases at J, with 16 bases in the middle. For the CDR3, the DNA is TGTGCCAGCAGTAACTGGAGTGGGGGGGACACTGAAGCTTTCTTT. The encoded protein is CASSNWSGGDTEAFF.

The chain employs TRBV15 and TRBJ1-2; the D gene is possibly TRBD1 (6 bases). The CDR3 consists of 17 residues. The V and J ends lost 4 bases and 1 base respectively, with 19 bases between them. Germline lookup yields CDR1 LNHNV and CDR2 YYDKDF (reference sequence). CDR3 sequence (DNA): TGTGCCACCAGCAAACAGGGCAGGACCCACTTTAACTATGGCTACACCTTC. This encodes CATSKQGRTHFNYGYTF.

V is TRBV5-1 and J is TRBJ2-3; 8 bases map to TRBD2. The CDR3 is made up of 16 amino acids. The trim removed 3 bases at V and 2 bases at J, leaving 8 bases unmatched. Germline CDR1 reads SGHRS; CDR2 reads YFSETQ. CDR3 sequence: CASSSSGGNPTDTQYF. The CDR3 DNA reads as TGCGCCAGCAGCTCAAGCGGGGGCAACCCCACAGATACGCAGTATTTT.

The chain is built from TRBV7-8 and TRBJ2-2; D possibly corresponds to TRBD1 (6 bases). The CDR3 length is 15 residues. Germline CDR1 and CDR2: SGHVS and FQNEAQ. Deletions cut 4 bases from V and 2 bases from J, with 11 bases between. This chain's CDR3 is CASSSRDKNTGELFF. Written as DNA, the CDR3 is TGTGCCAGCAGCTCCCGGGACAAAAACACCGGGGAGCTGTTTTTT.

The rearrangement joins TRBV14 to TRBJ2-5; no definite D call. The ends were cut back, 3 bases at V and 4 bases at J, with 12 bases in the middle. Per the germline V gene, CDR1 is SGHDN and CDR2 is FVKESK. The CDR3 is 14 amino acids. The DNA of the CDR3 is TGTGCCAGCAGCCATGTAGCTGGTGTAGAGACCCAGTACTTC. Protein: CASSHVAGVETQYF.

The chain has TRBV6-4 and TRBJ2-3, with TRBD2 identical over 7 bases. Germline trimming cut 2 bases from V and 1 base from J; bases unmatched to any gene: 0. Per the germline V gene, CDR1 is MRHNA and CDR2 is SNTAGT. The CDR3 has 14 amino acids. The CDR3 region has the DNA TGTGCCAGCAGTGACGGGGGGGGCACAGATACGCAGTATTTT. Translating gives CASSDGGGTDTQYF.